The text below deals with one TCR beta chain. Its antigen is not identified. This CDR3 is 13 amino acids long. The germline CDR1 and CDR2 sequences are SQVTM and ANQGSEA. Trimming removed 6 bases at V and 8 bases at J, with 17 bases between. In the CD4+ fraction, cells were divided into CD45RA+ naive and CD45RA-negative memory subsets. The protocol was immunoSEQ multiplex PCR, while the TCRdb copy is restricted to in-frame clones and leaves out a portion. The sample shows some 1.5 million clones, 95% to 99% of them seen only once. This sample was included in a study of shared clonotypes between healthy human individuals. Overall study findings and caveats: Clonotype sharing among donors was expected to depend on sequencing depth. Non-shared clonotypes displayed generation probabilities falling below those of clonotypes present in all four donors. Naive subsets typically showed greater estimated richness than memory subsets.

V and J are TRBV29-1 and TRBJ1-5; perhaps TRBD1 as D (5 bases). The sequenced material came from naive CD4+ T cells sorted from blood. As for subset: CD45RA+ positively selected. The receptor was isolated from a young man in good health. CDR3 loop: CSVGVDGAKPQHF. In nucleotides, the CDR3 is TGCAGCGTGGGGGTGGACGGAGCGAAGCCCCAGCATTTT.